Listed below are T cell receptor beta chains from one sample, sequenced in a study of blood T cell repertoires in COVID-19. Profiled with immunoSEQ multiplex PCR; TCRdb holds only in-frame clones, not every one. In the table there are some 62,000 clones, around 82% of which are singletons. The sample taken for sequencing was peripheral blood. These receptors all come from a man aged 60 to 75 with COVID-19, enrolled during active disease. The CDR3 runs from the conserved cysteine through the conserved F or W. A D gene is named only where the DNA matches it firmly. Expanded clones get a size class; other rows say once, few or many, or leave the size out.

clone_size | j_call | d_call | v_call | cdr3_nt | cdr3_aa
NA | TRBJ1-6 | NA | TRBV7-3 | TGTGCCAGCAGCCTGGGAGGGTTTAGCAATTCACCCCTCCACTTT | CASSLGGFSNSPLHF
NA | TRBJ1-4 | NA | TRBV3-1/TRBV3-2 | TGTGCCAGCAGCCAAGCCCGAGGGATGAAAAAACTGTTTTTT | CASSQARGMKKLFF
few | TRBJ2-6 | TRBD1 | TRBV9 | TGTGCCAGCAGCGTGACAGGGGGTACTGGGGCCAACGTCCTGACTTTC | CASSVTGGTGANVLTF
NA | TRBJ2-1 | NA | TRBV25-1 | TGTGCCAGCAGTGAACAGACAGACAATGAGCAGTTCTTC | CASSEQTDNEQFF
once | TRBJ2-3 | TRBD2 | TRBV11-2 | TGTGCCAGCAGCTCCTCTAGCGGCCTCCTTAGGCAGTATTTT | CASSSSSGLLRQYF
NA | TRBJ2-5 | TRBD2 | TRBV4-1 | TGCGCCAGCAGCCAGGGGACTAGGTCGGAGACCCAGTACTTC | CASSQGTRSETQYF
NA | TRBJ2-2 | NA | TRBV28 | TGTGCCAGCCGCGGGTCACTCACCGGGGAGCTGTTTTTT | CASRGSLTGELFF
NA | TRBJ1-4 | TRBD1 | TRBV19 | TGTGCCAGTAGTGAAATCCGGACAGGGGTTGAAAAACTGTTTTTT | CASSEIRTGVEKLFF
NA | TRBJ2-1 | NA | TRBV27 | TGTGCCAGCAGCCCTATCTTAGCTTTCGATGAGCAGTTCTTC | CASSPILAFDEQFF
NA | TRBJ2-5 | NA | TRBV2 | TGTGCCAGCAGTGATTCGATGGCGGGGACCCAGTACTTC | CASSDSMAGTQYF